In its sample, the clone carrying this T cell receptor beta chain was seen a few times. The antigen remains undetermined. This PCR relied on a set of 60 Vbeta primers and 13 Jbeta primers. Original analysis: A later analysis tallied about 80 million unique TCR beta chains, approximately 11 million of them shared. The table came from immunoSEQ multiplex PCR; TCRdb's copy has only in-frame clones and leaves some out. That table supplies the V and J calls and clone size; D and trimming were determined from the DNA. Found here are approximately 100,000 clones, around 70% of them singletons; the top ten hold roughly 10%. Germline V gene sequence: CDR1 LNHDA, CDR2 SQIVND (reference sequence). The length of the CDR3 is 16 residues. V lost 4 bases to trimming and J lost 0 bases, with 13 bases between them. These data belong to a study of cytomegalovirus exposure and HLA in healthy donors. Overall study: Among about 400 genotyped donors, roughly 81% fell in the Caucasian-associated ancestry cluster.

Findings of the study overall: Beyond CMV serostatus, there was no information to go on about immune exposure. In a later analysis, a genetic analysis reported fewer productive-TCR N-insertions in an Asian-associated ancestry cluster than the cohort average.

The rearrangement links TRBV19 to TRBJ2-1; perhaps TRBD1 as D (6 bases). This receptor was identified in a middle-aged man in good health and CMV-seropositive. Specimen: PBMCs. The CDR3 reads CASSTQTGFSYNEQFF. In DNA, the CDR3 is TGTGCCAGTAGTACCCAGACAGGCTTCTCCTACAATGAGCAGTTCTTC.